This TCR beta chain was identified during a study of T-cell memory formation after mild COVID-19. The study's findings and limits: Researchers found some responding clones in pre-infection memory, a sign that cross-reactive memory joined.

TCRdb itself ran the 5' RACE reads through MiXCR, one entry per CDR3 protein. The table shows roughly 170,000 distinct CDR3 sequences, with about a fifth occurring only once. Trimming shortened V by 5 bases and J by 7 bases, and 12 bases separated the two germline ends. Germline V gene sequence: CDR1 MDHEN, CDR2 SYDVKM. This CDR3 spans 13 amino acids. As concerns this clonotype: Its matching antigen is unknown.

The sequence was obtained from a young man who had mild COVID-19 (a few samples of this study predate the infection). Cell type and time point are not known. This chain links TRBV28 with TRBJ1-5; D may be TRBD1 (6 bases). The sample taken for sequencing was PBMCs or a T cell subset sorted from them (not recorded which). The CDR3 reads CASSGTRHQPQHF. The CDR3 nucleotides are TGTGCCAGCAGTGGGACAAGACACCAGCCCCAGCATTTT. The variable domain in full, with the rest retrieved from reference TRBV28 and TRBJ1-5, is DVKVTQSSRYLVKRTGEKVFLECVQDMDHENMFWYRQDPGLGLRLIYFSYDVKMKEKGDIPEGYSVSREKKERFSLILESASTNQTSMYLCASSGTRHQPQHFGDGTRLSIL.